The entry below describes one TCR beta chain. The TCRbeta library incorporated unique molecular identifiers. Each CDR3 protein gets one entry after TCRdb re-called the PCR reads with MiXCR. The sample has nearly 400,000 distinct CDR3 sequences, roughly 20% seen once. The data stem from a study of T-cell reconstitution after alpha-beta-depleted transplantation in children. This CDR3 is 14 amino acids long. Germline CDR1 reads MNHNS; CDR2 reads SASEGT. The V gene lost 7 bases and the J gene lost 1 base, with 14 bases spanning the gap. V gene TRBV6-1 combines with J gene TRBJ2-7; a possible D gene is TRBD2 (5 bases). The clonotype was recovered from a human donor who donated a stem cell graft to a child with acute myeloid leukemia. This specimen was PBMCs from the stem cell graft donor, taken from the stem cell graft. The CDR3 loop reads CASTGSSVSYEQYF. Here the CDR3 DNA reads TGTGCCAGCACGGGAAGTAGCGTATCCTACGAGCAGTACTTC.